These T cell receptor beta chains were read from a single sample in a study of a mutant IDH1 vaccine in newly diagnosed glioma. No antigen is known for these receptors. Sequencing was performed with immunoSEQ multiplex PCR; in TCRdb, only in-frame clones are kept and a portion is missing. The sample consists of approximately 51,000 clones, around 78% of them appearing once. Sequenced here: PBMCs, sampled from a glioma patient whose treatment included an IDH1 peptide vaccine. These receptors all come from a woman aged 40-49 years with glioma. Each CDR3 is given with its conserved first and last residue. Fields, in order: D gene, J gene, V gene, clone size, CDR3 DNA, CDR3 protein. A D gene is named only where the DNA matches it firmly. Size values are once, few and many counts, or a class for expanded clones, and some rows have none.

>.|TRBJ1-6|TRBV5-1|.
TGCGCCAGCAGCTTAAGAATCGTCTCTGCCTCCGGGACAAGTAATTCACCCCTCCACTTT
CASSLRIVSASGTSNSPLHF
>TRBD1|TRBJ2-5|TRBV5-1|.
TGCGCCAGCAGCTTGGGACAGGGGGGAGAGACCCAGTACTTC
CASSLGQGGETQYF
>.|TRBJ2-4|TRBV18|.
TGTGCCAGCTCACTAGCGGACAAAAACATTCAGTACTTC
CASSLADKNIQYF
>.|TRBJ1-3|TRBV10-2|.
TGCGCCAGCAGAGGGGGGGCAGGGACGTCTGGGGGAAACACCATATATTTT
CASRGGAGTSGGNTIYF
>.|TRBJ1-2|TRBV7-2|.
TGTGCCAGCAGCGGTCAAGGGTTCGGCTACACCTTC
CASSGQGFGYTF
>.|TRBJ1-1|TRBV19|.
TGTGCCAGTAGCGGGGCCGGGGGCGGAGGCACTGAAGCTTTCTTT
CASSGAGGGGTEAFF
>.|TRBJ1-2|TRBV15|.
TGTGCCACCAGCAACCTCCTAAACTATGGCTACACCTTC
CATSNLLNYGYTF
>.|TRBJ1-2|TRBV29-1|.
TGCAGCGTTGAAGCAGGACCCTCTGGCTACACCTTC
CSVEAGPSGYTF
>.|TRBJ1-6|TRBV4-3|.
TGCGCCAGCAGCCAAGCGGGGGGTCTTTCACCCCTCCACTTT
CASSQAGGLSPLHF
>.|TRBJ2-1|TRBV9|.
TGTGCCAGCAGCCCGGACGGACCTGAGCAGTTCTTC
CASSPDGPEQFF
>.|TRBJ1-6|TRBV7-9|.
TGTGCCAGCAGTCGTACCGGGGTGCCCCTCCACTTT
CASSRTGVPLHF
>.|TRBJ2-5|TRBV2|.
TGTGCCTTGGGGCCCGGCGGGGAGACCCAGTACTTC
CALGPGGETQYF
>.|TRBJ1-2|TRBV23-1|.
TGCGCCAGCAGTCAATTTAGGACAGCAGTCGGGGGCTACACCTTC
CASSQFRTAVGGYTF
>.|TRBJ1-2|TRBV5-6|.
TGTGCCAGCAGCCCCGGGGCGAGGGGCTACACCTTC
CASSPGARGYTF
>.|TRBJ1-1|TRBV19|.
TGTGCCAGTAGTATGCGAGGGAAGACTGAAGCTTTCTTT
CASSMRGKTEAFF
>TRBD1|TRBJ2-1|TRBV7-8|.
TGTGCCAGCAGCTTGCCCCGGGACAGATCTTACAATGAGCAGTTCTTC
CASSLPRDRSYNEQFF
>.|TRBJ2-2|TRBV7-2|once
TGTGCCAGCAGCTTAGCGGGGGCGAACACCGGGGAGCTGTTTTTT
CASSLAGANTGELFF
>.|TRBJ1-2|TRBV29-1|.
TGCAGCGTTGAAGATTTCCATCCCGGGGGCTATGGCTACACCTTC
CSVEDFHPGGYGYTF
>TRBD1|TRBJ1-2|TRBV2|.
TGTGCCAGCAGTGAGACAGGGACAAACTATGGCTACACCTTC
CASSETGTNYGYTF
>.|TRBJ2-7|TRBV29-1|.
TGCAGCGTTGAAATGGCAACGAGCTCCTACGAGCAGTACTTC
CSVEMATSSYEQYF
>TRBD1|TRBJ1-2|TRBV5-6|.
TGTGCCAGCAGCCCGGGACAGAACTATGGCTACACCTTC
CASSPGQNYGYTF
>.|TRBJ1-3|TRBV6-5|.
TGTGCCAGCAGTTATGGAATGGGGACTGGAAACACCATATATTTT
CASSYGMGTGNTIYF
>.|TRBJ2-3|TRBV10-1|.
TGCGCCAGCAGCCAGGGGGGGTTCGGGGATACGCAGTATTTT
CASSQGGFGDTQYF
>.|TRBJ2-1|TRBV5-1|.
TGCGCCAGCAGCTTGGGACTAGGGAGTTACAATGAGCAGTTCTTC
CASSLGLGSYNEQFF
>TRBD1|TRBJ2-7|TRBV5-1|.
TGCGCCAGCAGTGGACAGGGGCGAGAGCAGTACTTC
CASSGQGREQYF
>TRBD1|TRBJ2-6|TRBV7-2|.
TGTGCCAGCAGCTTATTCCCCCGGACAGGGGCTGGGGCCAACGTCCTGACTTTC
CASSLFPRTGAGANVLTF
>.|TRBJ2-1|TRBV27|.
TGTGCCAGCAGTTTCGGCGCGGCAGGGGAGCAGTTCTTC
CASSFGAAGEQFF
>.|TRBJ1-1|TRBV5-6|.
TGTGCCAGCAGCTTTCTAGGTGAAGCTTTCTTT
CASSFLGEAFF
>.|TRBJ1-2|TRBV6-5|once
TGTGCCAGCAGTGAAATTGGGGAAAGGCGTGGCTACACCTTC
CASSEIGERRGYTF
>TRBD2|TRBJ2-7|TRBV7-2|.
TGTGCCAGCAGCCCTACGGGGGGCTCCTACGAGCAGTACTTC
CASSPTGGSYEQYF
>.|TRBJ2-2|TRBV5-4|.
TGTGCCAGCAGCGGGCGGGGAAGGGGGGCCGGGGAGCTGTTTTTT
CASSGRGRGAGELFF
>.|TRBJ2-7|TRBV5-1|.
TGCGCCAGCAGCCTTCTTGGGTACGAGCAGTACTTC
CASSLLGYEQYF
>.|TRBJ2-1|TRBV7-2|.
TGTGCCAGCAGCTTTCCTCCTTTTCCGGGGCAGTTCTTC
CASSFPPFPGQFF
>.|TRBJ1-5|TRBV4-1|.
TGCGCCAGCAGCCAAGACAGTAATCAGCCCCAGCATTTT
CASSQDSNQPQHF
>.|TRBJ1-6|TRBV5-6|.
TGTGCCAGCAGGCGGGAGGGAGGTCGCTCCTATAATTCACCCCTCCACTTT
CASRREGGRSYNSPLHF
>.|TRBJ1-1|TRBV5-6|.
TGTGCCAGCAGCTTTGGTGGAGCAATGAACACTGAAGCTTTCTTT
CASSFGGAMNTEAFF
>.|TRBJ2-2|TRBV19|.
TGTGCCAGTAGTATCATGTCAGACACCGGGGAGCTGTTTTTT
CASSIMSDTGELFF
>.|TRBJ1-5|TRBV12-5|.
TGTGCTAGTGGTTTGGACGGGCAGCCCCAGCATTTT
CASGLDGQPQHF
>.|TRBJ2-3|TRBV5-5|.
TGTGCCAGCAGCTTGGACACTCGCACAGATACGCAGTATTTT
CASSLDTRTDTQYF
>.|TRBJ2-7|TRBV6-5|.
TGTGCCAGCAGTTACGACAGAGCCTACGAGCAGTACTTC
CASSYDRAYEQYF